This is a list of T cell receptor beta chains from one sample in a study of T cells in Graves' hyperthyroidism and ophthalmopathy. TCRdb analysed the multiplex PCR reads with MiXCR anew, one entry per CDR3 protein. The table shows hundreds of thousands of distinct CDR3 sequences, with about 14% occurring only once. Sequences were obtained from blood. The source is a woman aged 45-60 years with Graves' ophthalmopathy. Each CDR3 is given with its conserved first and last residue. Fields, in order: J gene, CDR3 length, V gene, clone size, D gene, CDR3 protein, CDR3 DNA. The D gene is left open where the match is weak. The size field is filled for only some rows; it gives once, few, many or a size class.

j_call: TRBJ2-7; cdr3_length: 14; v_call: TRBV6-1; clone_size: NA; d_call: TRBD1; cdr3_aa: CASSDADRSYEQYF; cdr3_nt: TGTGCCAGCAGTGACGCGGACAGGTCCTACGAGCAGTACTTC
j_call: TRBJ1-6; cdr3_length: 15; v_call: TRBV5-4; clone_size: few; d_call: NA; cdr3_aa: CASSFFGVSDSPLHF; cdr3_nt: TGTGCCAGCAGCTTCTTCGGGGTATCGGATTCACCCCTCCACTTT
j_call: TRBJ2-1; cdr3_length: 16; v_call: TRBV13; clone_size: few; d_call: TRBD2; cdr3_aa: CASSLVGTSGRNEQFF; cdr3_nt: TGTGCCAGCAGCTTAGTCGGGACTAGCGGGCGTAATGAGCAGTTCTTC
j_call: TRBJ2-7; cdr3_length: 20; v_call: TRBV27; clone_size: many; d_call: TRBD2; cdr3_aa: CASSLNSGYSGRAFDYEQYF; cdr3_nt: TGTGCCAGCAGTTTAAATTCCGGGTATAGCGGGAGGGCCTTCGACTACGAGCAGTACTTC
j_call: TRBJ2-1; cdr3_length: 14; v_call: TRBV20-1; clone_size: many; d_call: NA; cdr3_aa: CSARFPGRYNEQFF; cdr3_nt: TGCAGTGCTAGATTTCCGGGACGGTACAATGAGCAGTTCTTC
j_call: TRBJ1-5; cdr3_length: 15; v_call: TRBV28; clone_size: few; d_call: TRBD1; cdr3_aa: CASIQQGASNQPQHF; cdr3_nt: TGTGCCAGCATCCAACAGGGGGCGAGCAATCAGCCCCAGCATTTT
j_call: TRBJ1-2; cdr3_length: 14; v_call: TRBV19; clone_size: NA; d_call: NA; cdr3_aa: CASSIQPTVYGYTF; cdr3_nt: TGTGCCAGTAGTATCCAACCGACAGTCTATGGCTACACCTTC
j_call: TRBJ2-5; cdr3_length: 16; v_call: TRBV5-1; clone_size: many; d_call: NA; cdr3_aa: CASSLAGSSSQETQYF; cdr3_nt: TGCGCCAGCAGCTTGGCCGGTAGCAGTTCCCAAGAGACCCAGTACTTC
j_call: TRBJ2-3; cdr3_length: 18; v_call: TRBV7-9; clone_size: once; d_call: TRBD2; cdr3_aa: CASSLIGLAGGPSDTQYF; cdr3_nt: TGTGCCAGCAGCCTGATAGGACTAGCGGGAGGGCCGAGTGATACGCAGTATTTT
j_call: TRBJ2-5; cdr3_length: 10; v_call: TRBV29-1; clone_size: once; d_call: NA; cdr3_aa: CSAGAGTQYF; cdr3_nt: TGCAGCGCGGGCGCCGGGACCCAGTACTTC
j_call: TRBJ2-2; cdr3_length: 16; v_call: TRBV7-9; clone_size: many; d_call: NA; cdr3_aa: CASSLPGYANTGELFF; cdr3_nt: TGTGCCAGCAGCTTACCTGGGTACGCGAACACCGGGGAGCTGTTTTTT
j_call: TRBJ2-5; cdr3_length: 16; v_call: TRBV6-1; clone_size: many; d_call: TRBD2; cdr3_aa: CASSTTGTRREETQYF; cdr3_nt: TGTGCCAGCAGTACTACCGGGACTAGGAGGGAAGAGACCCAGTACTTC
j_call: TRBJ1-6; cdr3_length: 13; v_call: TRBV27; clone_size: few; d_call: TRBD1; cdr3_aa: CASKVGGNSPLHF; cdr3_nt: TGTGCCAGCAAGGTAGGGGGCAATTCACCCCTCCACTTT
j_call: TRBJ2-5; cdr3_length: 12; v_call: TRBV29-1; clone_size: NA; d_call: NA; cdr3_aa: CSDLGFQETQYF; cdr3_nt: TGCAGCGATTTGGGATTCCAAGAGACCCAGTACTTC
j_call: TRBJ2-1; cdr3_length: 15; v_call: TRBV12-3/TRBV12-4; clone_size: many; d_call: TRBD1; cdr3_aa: CASRQGQGTYNEQFF; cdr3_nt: TGTGCCAGCAGACAGGGACAGGGGACCTACAATGAGCAGTTCTTC
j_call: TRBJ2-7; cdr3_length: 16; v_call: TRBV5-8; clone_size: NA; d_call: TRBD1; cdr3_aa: CASSRGQGVASYEQYF; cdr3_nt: TGTGCCAGCAGCCGTGGACAGGGGGTCGCCTCCTACGAGCAGTACTTC
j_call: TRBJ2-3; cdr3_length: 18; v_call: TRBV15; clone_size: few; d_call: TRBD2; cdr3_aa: CATSRVTAGGPIGDTQYF; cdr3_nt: TGTGCCACCAGCAGAGTGACGGCGGGAGGGCCGATTGGAGATACGCAGTATTTT
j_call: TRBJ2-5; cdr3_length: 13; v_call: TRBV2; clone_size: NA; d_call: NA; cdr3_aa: CASSEEQAETQYF; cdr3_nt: TGTGCCAGCAGTGAAGAACAGGCGGAGACCCAGTACTTC
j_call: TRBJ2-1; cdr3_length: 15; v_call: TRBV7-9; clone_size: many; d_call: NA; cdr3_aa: CASSLQGRLYNEQFF; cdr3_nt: TGTGCCAGCAGCTTACAGGGCAGGTTGTACAATGAGCAGTTCTTC
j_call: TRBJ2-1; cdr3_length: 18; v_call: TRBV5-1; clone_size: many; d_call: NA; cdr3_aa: CASSLGGAAILAYNEQFF; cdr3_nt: TGCGCCAGCAGCTTGGGAGGGGCCGCGATTTTGGCCTACAATGAGCAGTTCTTC
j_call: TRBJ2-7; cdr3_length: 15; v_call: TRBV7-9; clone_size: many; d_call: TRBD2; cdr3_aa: CASSSTSGATYEQYF; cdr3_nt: TGTGCCAGCAGCTCGACTAGCGGGGCCACCTACGAGCAGTACTTC
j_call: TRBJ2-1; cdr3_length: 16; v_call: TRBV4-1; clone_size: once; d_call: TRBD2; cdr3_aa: CASSQDRPSGSDEQFF; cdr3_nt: TGCGCCAGCAGCCAAGATAGGCCTAGCGGGAGCGATGAGCAGTTCTTC
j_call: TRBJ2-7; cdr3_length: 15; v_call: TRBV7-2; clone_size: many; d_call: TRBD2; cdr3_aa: CASSPQRGTTYEQYF; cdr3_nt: TGTGCCAGCAGCCCCCAGCGGGGAACCACCTACGAGCAGTACTTC
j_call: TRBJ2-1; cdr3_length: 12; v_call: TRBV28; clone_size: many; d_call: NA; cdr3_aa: CASSSDWVEQFF; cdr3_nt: TGTGCCAGCAGTTCAGATTGGGTCGAGCAGTTCTTC
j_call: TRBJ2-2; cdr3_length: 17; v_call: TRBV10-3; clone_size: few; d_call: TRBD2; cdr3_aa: CAAGETSGRTNTGELFF; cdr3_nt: TGTGCCGCCGGAGAGACTAGCGGGAGGACGAACACCGGGGAGCTGTTTTTT
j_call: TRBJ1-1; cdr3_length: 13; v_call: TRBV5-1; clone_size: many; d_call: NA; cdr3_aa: CASSLEQGTEAFF; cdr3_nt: TGTGCCAGCAGCTTAGAACAGGGCACTGAAGCTTTCTTT
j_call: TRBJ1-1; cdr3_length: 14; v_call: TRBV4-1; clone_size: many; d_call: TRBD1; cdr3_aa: CASSQVQGAIEAFF; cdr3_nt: TGCGCCAGCAGCCAAGTACAGGGGGCGATTGAAGCTTTCTTT
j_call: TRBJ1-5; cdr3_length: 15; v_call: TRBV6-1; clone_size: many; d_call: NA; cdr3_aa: CATYFRQASNQPQHF; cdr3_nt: TGTGCCACCTACTTCCGACAGGCTAGCAATCAGCCCCAGCATTTT
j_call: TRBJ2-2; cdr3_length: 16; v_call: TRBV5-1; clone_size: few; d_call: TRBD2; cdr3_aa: CASSLETSGNTGELFF; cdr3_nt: TGCGCCAGCAGCTTGGAGACTAGCGGGAACACCGGGGAGCTGTTTTTT
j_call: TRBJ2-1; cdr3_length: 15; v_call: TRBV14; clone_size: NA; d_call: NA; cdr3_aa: CASSHSGSSYNEQFF; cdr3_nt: TGTGCCAGCAGCCATTCGGGGAGCTCCTACAATGAGCAGTTCTTC
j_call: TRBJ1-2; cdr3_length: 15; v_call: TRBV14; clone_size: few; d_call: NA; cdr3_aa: CASSQAGALIYGYTF; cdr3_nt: TGTGCCAGCAGCCAAGCGGGGGCGCTGATCTATGGCTACACCTTC
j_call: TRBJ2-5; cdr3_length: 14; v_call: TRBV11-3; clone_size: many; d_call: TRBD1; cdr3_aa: CASRDRRSGETQYF; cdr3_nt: TGTGCCAGCCGGGACAGACGCTCGGGGGAGACCCAGTACTTC
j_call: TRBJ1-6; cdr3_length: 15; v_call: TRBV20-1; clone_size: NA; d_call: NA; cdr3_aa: CSARPEGSLNSPLHF; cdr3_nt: TGCAGTGCTAGACCCGAGGGGTCCTTGAATTCACCCCTCCACTTT
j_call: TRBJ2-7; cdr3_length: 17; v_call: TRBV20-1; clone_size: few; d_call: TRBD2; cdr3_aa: CSAREDIPGTSGYEQYF; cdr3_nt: TGCAGTGCTAGAGAAGACATACCCGGGACTAGCGGCTACGAGCAGTACTTC
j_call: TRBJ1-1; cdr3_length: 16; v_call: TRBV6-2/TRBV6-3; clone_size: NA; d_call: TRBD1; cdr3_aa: CASSYSAGGGRTEAFF; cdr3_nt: TGTGCCAGCAGTTACTCGGCAGGGGGCGGGCGGACTGAAGCTTTCTTT
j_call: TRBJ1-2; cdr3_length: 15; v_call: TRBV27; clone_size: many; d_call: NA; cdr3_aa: CASSSAGRTNYGYTF; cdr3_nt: TGTGCCAGCAGTTCGGCAGGGAGGACCAACTATGGCTACACCTTC
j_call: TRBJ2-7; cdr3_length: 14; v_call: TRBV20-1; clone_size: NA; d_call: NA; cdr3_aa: CSARDEGRTYEQYF; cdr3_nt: TGCAGTGCTAGAGATGAGGGTCGAACCTACGAGCAGTACTTC
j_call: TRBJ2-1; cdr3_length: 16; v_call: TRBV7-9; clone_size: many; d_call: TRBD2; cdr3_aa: CASSSQLAGDGNEQFF; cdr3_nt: TGTGCCAGCAGCTCGCAACTAGCGGGAGATGGCAATGAGCAGTTCTTC
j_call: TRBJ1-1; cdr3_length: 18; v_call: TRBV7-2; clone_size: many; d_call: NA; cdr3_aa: CASSRPGGGFTGNTEAFF; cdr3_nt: TGTGCCAGCAGCCGCCCCGGAGGGGGTTTTACGGGGAACACTGAAGCTTTCTTT
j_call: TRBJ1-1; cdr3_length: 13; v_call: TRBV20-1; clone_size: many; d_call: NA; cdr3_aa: CSARDRRIIMAFF; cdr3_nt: TGCAGTGCTAGAGATCGAAGGATTATCATGGCTTTCTTT
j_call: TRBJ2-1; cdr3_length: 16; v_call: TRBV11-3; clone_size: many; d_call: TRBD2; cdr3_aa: CASSLRAGISYNEQFF; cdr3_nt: TGTGCCAGCAGCTTACGAGCGGGGATCTCCTACAATGAGCAGTTCTTC
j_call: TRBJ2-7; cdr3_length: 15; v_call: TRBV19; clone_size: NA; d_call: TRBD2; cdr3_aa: CASSAGLADPYEQYF; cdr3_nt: TGTGCCAGTAGTGCGGGACTAGCGGACCCCTACGAGCAGTACTTC
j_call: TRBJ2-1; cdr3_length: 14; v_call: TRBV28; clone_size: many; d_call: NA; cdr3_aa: CASSIPGVHNEQFF; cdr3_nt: TGTGCCAGCAGTATCCCGGGGGTTCATAATGAGCAGTTCTTC
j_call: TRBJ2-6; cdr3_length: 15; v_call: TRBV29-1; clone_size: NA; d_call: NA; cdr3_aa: CSVGNRLSGANVLTF; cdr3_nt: TGCAGCGTTGGAAACCGCCTCTCTGGGGCCAACGTCCTGACTTTC
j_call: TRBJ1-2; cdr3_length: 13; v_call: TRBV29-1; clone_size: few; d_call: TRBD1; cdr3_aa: CSAGTGGSNGYTF; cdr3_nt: TGCAGCGCCGGGACAGGGGGCTCTAACGGCTACACCTTC
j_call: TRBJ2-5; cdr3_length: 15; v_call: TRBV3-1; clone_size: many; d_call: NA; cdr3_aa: CASSRLPGTEKTQYF; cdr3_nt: TGTGCCAGCAGCCGGCTACCGGGGACCGAAAAGACCCAGTACTTC
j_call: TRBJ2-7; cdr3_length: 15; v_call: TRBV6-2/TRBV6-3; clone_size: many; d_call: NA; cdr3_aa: CASSYSGGFSYEQYF; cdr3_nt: TGTGCCAGCAGTTACTCGGGCGGATTCTCCTACGAGCAGTACTTC
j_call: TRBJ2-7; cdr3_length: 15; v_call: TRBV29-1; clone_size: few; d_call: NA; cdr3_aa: CSVEDSLVGMREQYF; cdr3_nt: TGCAGCGTTGAAGACTCACTAGTCGGTATGAGGGAGCAGTACTTC
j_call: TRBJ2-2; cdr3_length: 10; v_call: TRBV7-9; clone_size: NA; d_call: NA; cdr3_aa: CAEGSGELFF; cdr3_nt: TGTGCTGAGGGCTCCGGGGAGCTGTTTTTT
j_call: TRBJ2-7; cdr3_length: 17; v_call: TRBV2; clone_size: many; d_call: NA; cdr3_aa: CASSKVDIQGGLGEQYF; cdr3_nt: TGTGCCAGCAGTAAAGTGGACATCCAGGGGGGGTTGGGCGAGCAGTACTTC
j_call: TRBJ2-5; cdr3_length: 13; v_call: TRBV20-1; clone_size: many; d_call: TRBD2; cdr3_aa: CSASGLAGETQYF; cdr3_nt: TGCAGTGCTTCGGGACTAGCGGGAGAGACCCAGTACTTC
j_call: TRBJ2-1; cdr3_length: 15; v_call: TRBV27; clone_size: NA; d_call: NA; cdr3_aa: CASSSIVRAYNEQFF; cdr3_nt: TGTGCCAGCAGTTCGATAGTACGGGCCTACAATGAGCAGTTCTTC
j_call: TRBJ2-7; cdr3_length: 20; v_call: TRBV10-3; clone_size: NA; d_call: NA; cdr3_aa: CTVYFCASRAPGQGAHEQYF; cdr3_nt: NA
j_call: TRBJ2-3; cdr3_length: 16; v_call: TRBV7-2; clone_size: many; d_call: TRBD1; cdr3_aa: CASSLGQGALTDTQYF; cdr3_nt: TGTGCCAGCAGCTTAGGCCAGGGGGCCCTCACAGATACGCAGTATTTT
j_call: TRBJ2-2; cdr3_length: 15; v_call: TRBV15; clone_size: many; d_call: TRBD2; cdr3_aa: CATSRKAGGTGELFF; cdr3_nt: TGTGCCACCAGCAGAAAGGCGGGAGGTACCGGGGAGCTGTTTTTT